This T cell receptor (beta chain) comes out of a study of blood T cell repertoires in COVID-19. At the level of the study: Sources were T cells, B-cell-depleted T cells, or PBMCs; the material itself was cDNA or gDNA.

Profiled with immunoSEQ multiplex PCR; TCRdb holds only in-frame clones, not every one. The table shows tens of thousands of clones, with 65% to 90% occurring only once. The V end lost 6 bases, the J end lost 5 bases, and 16 bases lay between the germline ends. CDR1 is SNHLY, CDR2 FYNNEI, per germline. CDR3 length equals 14 residues. The sample was peripheral blood. This sequence originates from a human donor in a cohort sampled during active COVID-19. The rearrangement uses TRBV2 and TRBJ1-1; D perhaps matches TRBD1 (5 bases). The CDR3 protein is CASRFDSSATEAFF. CDR3 in DNA: TGTGCCAGCAGATTCGACAGCTCCGCGACTGAAGCTTTCTTT.